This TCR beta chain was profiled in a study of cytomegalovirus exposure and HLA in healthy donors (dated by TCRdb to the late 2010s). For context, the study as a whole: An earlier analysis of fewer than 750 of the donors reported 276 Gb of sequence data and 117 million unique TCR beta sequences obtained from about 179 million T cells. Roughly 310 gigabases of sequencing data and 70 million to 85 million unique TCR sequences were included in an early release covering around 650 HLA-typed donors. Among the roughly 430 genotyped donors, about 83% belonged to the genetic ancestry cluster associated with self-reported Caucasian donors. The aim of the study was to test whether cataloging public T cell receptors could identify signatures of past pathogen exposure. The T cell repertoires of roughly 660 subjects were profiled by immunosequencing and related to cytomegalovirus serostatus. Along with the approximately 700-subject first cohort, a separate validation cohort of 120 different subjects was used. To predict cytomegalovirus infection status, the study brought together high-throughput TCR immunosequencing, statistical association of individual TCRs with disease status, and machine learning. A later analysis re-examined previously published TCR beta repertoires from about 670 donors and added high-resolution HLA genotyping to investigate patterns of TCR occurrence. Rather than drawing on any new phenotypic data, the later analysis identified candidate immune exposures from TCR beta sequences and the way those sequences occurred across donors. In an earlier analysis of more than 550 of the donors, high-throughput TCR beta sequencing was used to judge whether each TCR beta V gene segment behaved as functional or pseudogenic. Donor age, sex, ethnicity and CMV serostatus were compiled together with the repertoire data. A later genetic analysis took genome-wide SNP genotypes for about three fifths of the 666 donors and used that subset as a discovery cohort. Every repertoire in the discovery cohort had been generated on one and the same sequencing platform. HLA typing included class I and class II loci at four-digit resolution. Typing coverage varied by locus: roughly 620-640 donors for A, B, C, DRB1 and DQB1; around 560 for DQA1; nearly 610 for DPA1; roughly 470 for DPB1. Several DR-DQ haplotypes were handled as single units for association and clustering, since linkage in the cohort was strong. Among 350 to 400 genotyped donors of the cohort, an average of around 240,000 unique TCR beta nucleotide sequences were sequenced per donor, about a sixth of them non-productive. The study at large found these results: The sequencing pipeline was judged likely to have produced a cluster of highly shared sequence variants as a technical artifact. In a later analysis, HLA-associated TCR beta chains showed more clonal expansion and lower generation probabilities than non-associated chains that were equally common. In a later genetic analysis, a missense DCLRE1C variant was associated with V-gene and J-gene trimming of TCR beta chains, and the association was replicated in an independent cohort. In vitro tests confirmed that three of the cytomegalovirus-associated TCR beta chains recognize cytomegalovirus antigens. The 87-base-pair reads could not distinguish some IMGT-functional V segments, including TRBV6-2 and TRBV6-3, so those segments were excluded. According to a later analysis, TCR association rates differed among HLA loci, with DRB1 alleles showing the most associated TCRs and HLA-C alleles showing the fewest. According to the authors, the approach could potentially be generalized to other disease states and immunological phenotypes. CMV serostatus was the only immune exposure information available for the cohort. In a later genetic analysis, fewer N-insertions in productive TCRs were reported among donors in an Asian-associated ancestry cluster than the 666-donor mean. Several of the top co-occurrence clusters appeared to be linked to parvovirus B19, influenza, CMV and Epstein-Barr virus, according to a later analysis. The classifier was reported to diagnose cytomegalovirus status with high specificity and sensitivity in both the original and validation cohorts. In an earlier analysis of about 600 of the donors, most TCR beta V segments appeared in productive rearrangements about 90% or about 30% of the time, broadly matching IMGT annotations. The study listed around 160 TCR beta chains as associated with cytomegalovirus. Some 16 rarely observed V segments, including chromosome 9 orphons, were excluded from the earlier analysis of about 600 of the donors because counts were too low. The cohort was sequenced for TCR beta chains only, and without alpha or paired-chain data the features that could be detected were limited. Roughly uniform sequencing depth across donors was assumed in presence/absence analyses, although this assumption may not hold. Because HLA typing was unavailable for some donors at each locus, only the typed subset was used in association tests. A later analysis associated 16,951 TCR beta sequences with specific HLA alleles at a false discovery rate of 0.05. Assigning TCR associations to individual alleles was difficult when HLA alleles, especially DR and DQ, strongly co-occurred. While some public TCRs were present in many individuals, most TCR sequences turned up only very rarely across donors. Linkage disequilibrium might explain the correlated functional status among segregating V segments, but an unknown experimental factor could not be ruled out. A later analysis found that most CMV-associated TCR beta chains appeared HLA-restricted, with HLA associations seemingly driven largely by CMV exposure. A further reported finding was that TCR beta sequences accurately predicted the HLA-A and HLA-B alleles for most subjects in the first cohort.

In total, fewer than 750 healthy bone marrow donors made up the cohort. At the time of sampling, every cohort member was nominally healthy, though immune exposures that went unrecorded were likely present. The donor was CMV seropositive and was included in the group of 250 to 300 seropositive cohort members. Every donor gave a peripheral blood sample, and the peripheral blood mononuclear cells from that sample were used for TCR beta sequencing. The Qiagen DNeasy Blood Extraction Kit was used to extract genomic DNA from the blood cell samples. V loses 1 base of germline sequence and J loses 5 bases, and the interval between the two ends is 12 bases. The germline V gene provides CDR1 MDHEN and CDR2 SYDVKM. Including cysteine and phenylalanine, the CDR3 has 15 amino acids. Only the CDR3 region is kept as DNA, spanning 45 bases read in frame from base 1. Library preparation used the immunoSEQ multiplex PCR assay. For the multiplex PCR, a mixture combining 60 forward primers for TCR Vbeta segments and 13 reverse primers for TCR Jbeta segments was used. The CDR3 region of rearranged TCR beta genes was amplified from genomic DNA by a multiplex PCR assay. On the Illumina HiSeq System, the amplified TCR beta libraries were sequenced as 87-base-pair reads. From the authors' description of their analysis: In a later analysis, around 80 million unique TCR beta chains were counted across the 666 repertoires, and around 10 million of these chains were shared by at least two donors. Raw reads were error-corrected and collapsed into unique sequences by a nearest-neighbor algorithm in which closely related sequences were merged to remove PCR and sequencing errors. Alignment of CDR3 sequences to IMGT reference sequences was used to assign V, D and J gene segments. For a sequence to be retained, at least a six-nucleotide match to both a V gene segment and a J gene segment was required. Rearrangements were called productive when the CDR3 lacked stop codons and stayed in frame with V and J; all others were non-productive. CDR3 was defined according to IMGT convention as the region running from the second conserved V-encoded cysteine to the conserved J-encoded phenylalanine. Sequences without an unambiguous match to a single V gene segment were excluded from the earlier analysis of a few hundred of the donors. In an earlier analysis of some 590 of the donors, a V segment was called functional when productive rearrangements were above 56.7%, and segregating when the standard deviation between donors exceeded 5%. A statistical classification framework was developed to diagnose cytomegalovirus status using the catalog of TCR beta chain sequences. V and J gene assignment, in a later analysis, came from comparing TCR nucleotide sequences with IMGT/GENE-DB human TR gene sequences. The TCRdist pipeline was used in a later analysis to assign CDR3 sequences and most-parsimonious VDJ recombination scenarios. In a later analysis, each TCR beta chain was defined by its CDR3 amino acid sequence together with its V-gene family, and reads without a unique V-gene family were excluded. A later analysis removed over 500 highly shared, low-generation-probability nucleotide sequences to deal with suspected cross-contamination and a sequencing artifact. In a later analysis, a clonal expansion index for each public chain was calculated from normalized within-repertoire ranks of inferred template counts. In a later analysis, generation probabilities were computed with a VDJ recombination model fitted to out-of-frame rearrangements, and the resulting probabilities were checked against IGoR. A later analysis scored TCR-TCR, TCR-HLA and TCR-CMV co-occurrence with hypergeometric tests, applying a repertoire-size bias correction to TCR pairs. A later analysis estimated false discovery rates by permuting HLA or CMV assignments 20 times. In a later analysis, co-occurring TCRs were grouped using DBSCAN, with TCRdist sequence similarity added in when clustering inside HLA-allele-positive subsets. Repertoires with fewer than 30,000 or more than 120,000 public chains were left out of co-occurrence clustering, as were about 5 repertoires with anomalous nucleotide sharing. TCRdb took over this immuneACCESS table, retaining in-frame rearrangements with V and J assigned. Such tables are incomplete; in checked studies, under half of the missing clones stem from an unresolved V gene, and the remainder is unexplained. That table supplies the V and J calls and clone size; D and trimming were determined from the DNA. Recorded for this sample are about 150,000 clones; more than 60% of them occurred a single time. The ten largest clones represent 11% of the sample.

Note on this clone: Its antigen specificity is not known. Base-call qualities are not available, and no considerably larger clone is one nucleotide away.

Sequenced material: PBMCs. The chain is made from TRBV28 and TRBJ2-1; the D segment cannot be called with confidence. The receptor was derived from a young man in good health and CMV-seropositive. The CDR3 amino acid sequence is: CASSLSAPRDNEQFF. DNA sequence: TGTGCCAGCAGTTTATCAGCCCCTCGGGACAATGAGCAGTTCTTC.